The sequence of this T cell receptor beta chain was determined in a study of breast tumors, draining lymph nodes, adjacent tissues. Germline loops: CDR1 MNHEY, CDR2 SMNVEV (reference sequence). CDR3 size: 15 residues. Breast cancer patients provided tissue from their axillary draining lymph nodes. On this clonotype itself: The antigen is not known. This may come from a read error, since a much larger clone is one base off.

General study results and limits: Tumors had less TCR diversity than lymph nodes, more than nontumor tissue.

TCRdb reprocessed the multiplex PCR reads with MiXCR, giving one entry per CDR3 protein. The sample shows fewer than 150,000 distinct CDR3 sequences, less than 25% of them seen only once. This sequence joins TRBV27 and TRBJ2-5, with 10 bases lining up with TRBD2. This TCR was sampled from a female donor with breast cancer. Some clones in this sample may be carry-over from other donors' samples. Sequenced sample: axillary lymph node tissue. The chain's CDR3 is CASRLSSGSGETQCF. Written as DNA, the CDR3 is TGTGCCAGCAGACTTTCTAGCGGGAGCGGAGAGACCCAGTGCTTC.